Listed below are T cell receptor beta chains from one sample, sequenced in a study of T cell repertoires in cytomegalovirus infection. TCRdb fed the reads into MiXCR, producing one record per CDR3 protein. The sample lists roughly 600,000 distinct CDR3 sequences, less than 25% seen once, with roughly 8% in the top ten. The sample was CD8+ T cells from PBMCs. Source of these receptors: a human donor in good health (CMV status not recorded). Some clones in this sample may be carry-over from other donors' samples. The CDR3 runs from the conserved cysteine through the conserved F or W. A D gene is named only where the DNA matches it firmly. Part of the rows lack a size; the others show once, few, many or a class for expanded clones.

V gene	clone size	CDR3 length	J gene	D gene	CDR3 protein	CDR3 DNA
TRBV29-1	-	13	TRBJ2-2	-	CSVEGALTGELFF	TGCAGTGTTGAAGGGGCCCTCACCGGGGAGCTGTTTTTT
TRBV7-6	many	17	TRBJ1-4	-	CASSSYQMMGANEKLFF	TGTGCCAGCAGCTCCTACCAGATGATGGGGGCTAATGAAAAACTGTTTTTT
TRBV2	few	16	TRBJ2-7	TRBD1	CASSYPGTDADYEQYF	TGTGCCAGCAGTTACCCGGGGACAGACGCAGACTACGAGCAGTACTTC
TRBV29-1	few	14	TRBJ1-2	TRBD1	CSVVVRGLLYGYTF	TGCAGCGTTGTTGTCAGGGGGCTTCTCTATGGCTACACCTTC
TRBV7-8	many	15	TRBJ1-2	TRBD1	CASSRWDREDYGYTF	TGTGCCAGCAGCCGGTGGGACAGGGAGGACTATGGCTACACCTTC
TRBV20-1	-	13	TRBJ2-5	-	CSARVDIEETQYF	TGCAGTGCTAGAGTCGATATCGAAGAGACCCAGTACTTC
TRBV28	once	15	TRBJ2-5	TRBD1	CASSFGTGIWETQYF	TGTGCCAGCAGTTTCGGGACAGGGATTTGGGAGACCCAGTACTTC
TRBV29-1	-	18	TRBJ2-6	TRBD1	CSVVIVGQGAYGANVLTF	TGCAGCGTTGTCATTGTAGGACAGGGGGCTTATGGGGCCAACGTCCTGACTTTC
TRBV7-8	many	15	TRBJ2-5	TRBD1	CASSLVGQGYETQYF	TGTGCCAGCAGCTTAGTGGGACAGGGTTACGAGACCCAGTACTTC
TRBV20-1	-	17	TRBJ2-1	TRBD2	CSARLASGGVPYNEQFF	TGCAGTGCTAGATTGGCCAGCGGGGGGGTCCCCTACAATGAGCAGTTCTTC
TRBV20-1	-	18	TRBJ2-3	-	CSARASGLLITSTDTQYF	TGCAGTGCTAGAGCCTCGGGACTGTTGATCACTAGCACAGATACGCAGTATTTT
TRBV18	few	16	TRBJ1-6	-	CASSLNPGSADSPLHF	TGTGCCAGCTCACTCAACCCGGGATCGGCAGATTCACCCCTCCACTTT
TRBV29-1	-	15	TRBJ2-4	TRBD1	CSVEEKGQDKNIQYF	TGCAGCGTTGAGGAGAAGGGACAGGACAAAAACATTCAGTACTTC
TRBV28	-	17	TRBJ2-2	-	CASSFFPADPNTGELFF	TGTGCCAGCAGTTTTTTCCCCGCTGATCCGAACACCGGGGAGCTGTTTTTT
TRBV28	-	18	TRBJ2-4	-	CASSLDLMWREAKNIQYF	TGTGCCAGCAGTTTGGACCTCATGTGGAGGGAAGCCAAAAACATTCAGTACTTC
TRBV29-1	few	15	TRBJ1-2	TRBD1	CSVEGRQGLLYGYTF	TGCAGCGTTGAAGGAAGACAGGGTTTACTATATGGCTACACCTTC
TRBV15	few	16	TRBJ1-2	-	CATSRVGSRLLDGYTF	TGTGCCACCAGCCGAGTGGGCAGCCGTTTGCTGGATGGCTACACCTTC
TRBV28	many	18	TRBJ2-5	TRBD1	CASSFFLPGQGIQETQYF	TGTGCCAGCAGTTTTTTTCTTCCGGGACAGGGGATCCAAGAGACCCAGTACTTC
TRBV14	few	19	TRBJ1-1	TRBD1	CASSQDLAGGGVWPTEAFF	TGTGCCAGCAGCCAAGATCTGGCAGGGGGCGGAGTATGGCCGACTGAAGCTTTCTTT
TRBV2	-	15	TRBJ1-1	-	CANRQPTRMNTEAFF	TGTGCCAACAGGCAACCAACACGGATGAACACTGAAGCTTTCTTT
TRBV20-1	few	13	TRBJ1-2	-	CSARRGANYGYTF	TGCAGTGCTAGACGGGGAGCTAACTATGGCTACACCTTC
TRBV18	-	17	TRBJ1-6	TRBD1	CASGTGTTLSYNSPLHF	TGTGCCAGCGGGACAGGGACTACCCTCTCCTATAATTCACCCCTCCACTTT
TRBV12-3/TRBV12-4	-	14	TRBJ2-1	-	CASSLVGPYNEQFF	TGTGCCAGCAGTTTAGTAGGGCCCTACAATGAGCAGTTCTTC
TRBV12-3/TRBV12-4	many	18	TRBJ2-6	-	CASSTPPWAGSGANVLTF	TGTGCCAGCAGTACGCCCCCCTGGGCAGGCTCTGGGGCCAACGTCCTGACTTTC
TRBV7-2	many	16	TRBJ2-7	TRBD2	CASSLTSGGFSYEQYF	TGTGCCAGCAGCTTAACTAGCGGGGGCTTCTCCTACGAGCAGTACTTC
TRBV13	-	13	TRBJ2-5	-	CASSLEAGETQYF	TGTGCCAGCAGCTTAGAAGCAGGAGAGACCCAGTACTTC
TRBV2	-	16	TRBJ2-3	TRBD1	CASHRDRRSSTDTQYF	TGTGCCAGCCACCGGGACAGACGTTCTAGCACAGATACGCAGTATTTT
TRBV6-5	-	14	TRBJ1-1	-	CASSYYQGSTEAFF	TGTGCCAGCAGTTATTATCAGGGGAGTACTGAAGCTTTCTTT
TRBV4-1	-	15	TRBJ2-2	TRBD2	CASSPLAADTGELFF	TGCGCCAGCAGCCCCCTAGCGGCCGACACCGGGGAGCTGTTTTTT
TRBV7-9	few	13	TRBJ2-4	-	CASIMDPENIQYF	TGTGCCAGCATCATGGACCCAGAAAACATTCAGTACTTC
TRBV6-2/TRBV6-3	-	13	TRBJ1-1	-	CASSSSGFTEAFF	TGTGCCAGCAGTTCCTCAGGGTTCACTGAAGCTTTCTTT
TRBV6-6	many	19	TRBJ1-1	TRBD1	CASTNYPGTGDLEGTEAFF	TGTGCCAGCACCAACTACCCCGGGACAGGGGATTTAGAAGGTACTGAAGCTTTCTTT
TRBV7-4	many	17	TRBJ1-1	TRBD1	CASSVRDRGEKLTEAFF	TGTGCCAGCAGCGTCCGGGACAGGGGTGAGAAGTTAACTGAAGCTTTCTTT
TRBV6-2/TRBV6-3	many	20	TRBJ2-3	-	CASSFPEDVSRNPSTDTQYF	TGTGCCAGCAGCTTCCCAGAGGACGTTTCAAGAAATCCTAGCACAGATACGCAGTATTTT
TRBV29-1	-	13	TRBJ2-7	TRBD2	CSVVAGGSYEQYF	TGCAGCGTAGTAGCGGGGGGTTCCTACGAGCAGTACTTC
TRBV6-6	many	13	TRBJ2-3	-	CASSYSGGDTQYF	TGTGCCAGCAGTTACTCGGGGGGAGATACGCAGTATTTT
TRBV6-6	-	14	TRBJ2-1	-	CASSYSRTRDEQFF	TGTGCCAGCAGTTACTCGAGAACTCGGGATGAGCAGTTCTTC
TRBV28	-	12	TRBJ2-1	-	CASSGGYGEQFF	TGTGCCAGCAGTGGGGGGTACGGTGAGCAGTTCTTC
TRBV9	-	15	TRBJ1-2	-	CASSVVGGSNYGYTF	TGTGCCAGCAGCGTAGTAGGGGGATCTAACTATGGCTACACCTTC
TRBV28	-	18	TRBJ2-5	TRBD2	CANSWVGLAGVFQETQYF	TGTGCCAACAGTTGGGTCGGTCTAGCGGGGGTCTTCCAAGAGACCCAGTACTTC
TRBV11-3	-	14	TRBJ1-4	-	CASGARATNEKLFF	TGTGCCAGTGGGGCGCGGGCAACTAATGAAAAACTGTTTTTT
TRBV14	many	13	TRBJ1-5	-	CASSPSGNQPQHF	TGTGCCAGCAGCCCTTCTGGGAATCAGCCCCAGCATTTT
TRBV7-8	many	15	TRBJ2-3	TRBD2	CASSLSRLAPDTQYF	TGTGCCAGCAGCTTAAGTCGACTAGCCCCAGATACGCAGTATTTT
TRBV14	many	15	TRBJ2-2	-	CASSQELVSTGELFF	TGTGCCAGCAGCCAAGAACTGGTCTCTACGGGGGAGCTGTTTTTT
TRBV7-9	few	14	TRBJ2-1	TRBD1	CASSWDRAYNEQFF	TGTGCCAGCAGCTGGGACAGGGCCTACAATGAGCAGTTCTTC